These 3 T cell receptor beta chains originate from one sample sequenced in a study of post-analysis software for immune sequencing data. Study-level points and caveats: Included in a set of about five TRBV segments more frequent in patients than controls were TRBV5-6, TRBV5-1 and TRBV20-1.

cDNA libraries for TCR beta contained unique molecular identifiers. TCRdb processed the PCR reads anew with MiXCR; each CDR3 protein has one entry. In the table there are around 500,000 distinct CDR3 sequences, 30% to 40% of which are singletons. No cognate antigen is known for these TCRs. The sequencing sample was made of blood. These receptors all come from a girl aged 2-17 years with multiple sclerosis.

This sequence joins TRBV6-5 and TRBJ1-2; D ambiguous. V was clipped by 7 bases and J by 9 bases, with 18 bases between them. This CDR3 is built from 13 residues. Germline V gives CDR1 MNHEY, CDR2 SVGAGI. The CDR3 is CASISYEAASYTF. The CDR3 nucleotides are TGTGCCAGCATCTCATACGAGGCAGCAAGCTACACCTTC.

The V call is TRBV7-9, the J call TRBJ2-5; D is possibly TRBD1 (7 bases). CDR1 is SEHNR, CDR2 FQNEAQ, per germline (reference sequence). The CDR3 totals 13 residues. V was cut by 4 bases and J by 11 bases, with 17 bases left in between. The CDR3, as DNA: TGTGCCAGCAGCTCAGGGGGGTTGAGGGAGCAGTACTTC. It codes for CASSSGGLREQYF.

In its sample, this clonotype was seen a few times. V is TRBV29-1 and J is TRBJ1-1; D is unresolved. The CDR3 is made up of 11 amino acids. The V gene's germline CDR1 is SQVTM and CDR2 ANQGSEA. V dropped 5 bases and J dropped 10 bases, with 14 bases sitting between them. CDR3 in amino acids: CSVHEAGRAFF. The CDR3 DNA sequence: TGCAGCGTTCACGAAGCGGGCAGAGCTTTCTTT.